The 7 T cell receptor beta chains listed next were all sequenced from one sample in a study of HIV-infected patients and healthy controls. Follow-up blood was drawn about 14 weeks, roughly three months, after antiretroviral therapy began. The repertoire came from unfractionated whole blood and reflected all unsorted peripheral T cells. cDNA was made from approximately 500 ng RNA using alpha and beta constant primers. Separate chain-specific third strand synthesis with multiplexing indices produced the alpha and beta libraries. TCRdb independently ran MiXCR on the 5' RACE reads; one entry per CDR3 protein. There are over 2,000 distinct CDR3 sequences in the sample; 14% occur only once, and approximately 20% lies in the top ten. Sequencing was performed on blood, taken during antiretroviral therapy. The receptors shown here come from an adult with HIV infection.

About this clonotype itself: A clone one base away is much larger, so this may be a read error. The V gene is TRBV6-5, the J gene TRBJ1-2, with 9 bases that match TRBD1. With 0 bases clipped from V and 3 bases from J, the junction kept 2 bases outside the gene matches. The CDR3 spans 15 residues. CDR1 and CDR2 (germline): MNHEY, SVGAGI. CDR3 in DNA: TGTGCCAGCAGTTACTCGCGGACAGGGGACTATGGCTACACCTTC. It specifies CASSYSRTGDYGYTF.

This clonotype is classed as medium-sized. The chain recombines TRBV12-3 or TRBV12-4 with TRBJ1-1, with 8 bases matching TRBD1. V lost 5 bases, J lost 0 bases, and 5 bases stayed unmatched. CDR3 length: 15 amino acids. CDR3 bases: TGTGCCAGCAGTGGTCAGGGGGCTGTGAACACTGAAGCTTTCTTT. Its protein is CASSGQGAVNTEAFF.

The chain joins TRBV9 to TRBJ1-2, with 7 bases lining up with TRBD1. With V trimmed by 5 bases and J by 5 bases, 12 bases remained unmatched. Germline CDR1 is SGDLS and CDR2 is YYNGEE. This CDR3 is 15 amino acids long. CDR3 DNA sequence: TGTGCCAGCAGGGAACAACTCGGGACAGCATATGGCTACACCTTC. It specifies CASREQLGTAYGYTF.

By proportion, this clonotype is medium-sized. The chain combines TRBV7-2 with TRBJ2-1, with 11 nucleotides matching TRBD2. Trimming at V came to 4 bases and at J to 1 base, leaving 9 bases not matched to a gene. The CDR3 runs 18 residues. From germline, CDR1 is SGHTA and CDR2 FQGNSA. Here the CDR3 DNA reads TGTGCCAGCAGCTCAGGGCGGCTAGCGGGAGGATCCTACAATGAGCAGTTCTTC. The encoded protein is CASSSGRLAGGSYNEQFF.

Relative to its sample, this clonotype is medium-sized. The chain employs TRBV20-1 and TRBJ2-7, with TRBD2 as a possible D gene (6 bases). Germline assignment: CDR1 DFQATT and CDR2 SNEGSKA (reference sequence). The V gene lost 1 base and the J gene lost 4 bases, with 23 bases spanning the gap. There are 17 residues in the CDR3. The CDR3 is CSARGASSGESSYEQYF. CDR3 nucleotides: TGCAGTGCTAGAGGGGCTTCATCGGGAGAGTCAAGTTACGAGCAGTACTTC.

By proportion, this clonotype is medium-sized (0.01 to 0.1%). The chain links TRBV19 to TRBJ2-7; possible D gene TRBD1, 6 bases. V was trimmed by 6 bases and J by 1 base, leaving 10 bases between them. In germline, CDR1 is LNHDA, CDR2 SQIVND (reference sequence). The CDR3 is 13 residues long. The CDR3 nucleotides read TGTGCCAGTAGCGGTGACAGGTCCTACGAGCAGTACTTC. Its protein product is CASSGDRSYEQYF.

The chain employs TRBV2 and TRBJ2-5; D remains ambiguous. The V gene's germline CDR1 is SNHLY and CDR2 FYNNEI. Trimming removed 1 base from V and 5 bases from J, with 5 bases in between. The CDR3 extends over 12 amino acids. This CDR3 is CASSEGRETQYF. For the CDR3, the DNA is TGTGCCAGCAGTGAAGGACGGGAGACCCAGTACTTC.